The sequence of this TCR beta chain was determined in a study of T cells in tumors after PD-1 blockade (dated by TCRdb to the late 2010s). Concerning the study at large: Patients with prior checkpoint blockade, systemic immunosuppressant use, or recent radiotherapy or other anti-cancer therapy within 4 weeks were excluded. Pembrolizumab 200 mg every 3 weeks or cemiplimab 350 mg every 2 weeks was administered to patients. While on anti-PD-1 treatment, some of the patients also continued taking daily vismodegib 150 mg. An average of 113,528 TCR templates (range 24,679-257,772) and approximately 38,000 unique clonotypes was obtained for peripheral blood samples. Using site-matched tumors from BCC or SCC patients sampled before and after anti-PD-1 therapy, the study carried out paired single-cell RNA and TCR sequencing. To compare clonotypes in blood versus tumor, bulk TCR sequencing was run on roughly 10 peripheral blood samples drawn from 4 or 5 patients. RECIST version 1.1 was the standard used to evaluate clinical response. General study outcomes and caveats: The source of novel T cell clones was not identified and could include lymphoid organs or rare unexpanded clones within the tumor or its periphery. About 41% of tumor TCR clonotypes were detected in blood, and some novel exhausted tumor clones were observed in pre-treatment blood, which was taken as suggesting peripheral recruitment.

The immunoSEQ platform was used to carry out deep TCRbeta sequencing. For the original study's pipeline: Only productive rearrangements were exported from the immunoSEQ Analyzer for downstream analysis. Bulk TCRbeta clonotypes were assigned T cell phenotypes by matching to single-cell RNA+TCR-seq clones sharing the same TCRbeta sequence. Clone enrichment in tumor was calculated as tumor frequency divided by PBMC frequency from bulk TCR sequencing. TCRs were sorted with GLIPH into specificity groups, meaning clusters of distinct TCRs that share CDR3 motifs and likely recognize common antigens. TCRdb mirrors the immuneACCESS table, restricted to in-frame sequences. Some clones are absent from its copies; in checked studies, under half trace to an unresolved V gene, and the reason for the others is unknown. Clone size and the V and J calls come from that table; the DNA yielded D and trimming. For this sample the table gives tens of thousands of clones, of which around 67% were detected only once. Approximately 4.5% of the sample comes from the top ten.

Comment on this clone: Its antigen is still unknown. Within one base of it there is no much larger clone, and no base qualities were kept.

The time point tag for this specimen amounts to: after anti-PD-1 therapy. Genomic DNA extracted from tumor biopsies or peripheral blood was used for bulk TCRbeta sequencing, with input ranging from 616 ng to 6,004 ng. All patients had histologically proven advanced or metastatic basal or squamous cell carcinoma and were poor candidates for surgical resection. Of the ten to eleven patients making up the basal cell carcinoma cohort, roughly 8 underwent bulk tumor TCR sequencing. The CDR3 has 16 amino acids, counting the end cysteine and phenylalanine. Left in the record is the CDR3 DNA by itself, 48 bases read in frame from the first base. Trimming removed 3 bases from V and 8 bases from J, leaving 22 bases between the germline ends. CDR1 and CDR2 were assigned from the germline V gene as KGHSH and LQKENI.

The sample in question was PBMCs, obtained after anti-PD-1 treatment. Recombination linked TRBV18 to TRBJ1-2, with the D segment identity uncertain. The receptor was derived from a human donor with basal cell carcinoma. CDR3 sequence: CASSPPTLGPPGGYTF. The DNA sequence reads TGTGCCAGCTCACCTCCTACCCTCGGGCCCCCGGGGGGCTACACCTTC.